The 8 T cell receptor beta chains listed next were all sequenced from one sample in a study of human T cells and chemical hapten exposure. Time point: healthy volunteer bleed at 6 weeks. Total RNA was isolated from whole blood that had not been fractionated. Using its own MiXCR run on the RACE reads, TCRdb lists one record per CDR3 protein. The sample lists about 77,000 distinct CDR3 sequences, about 8.6% seen once, with about 1.8% in the top ten. The sequenced sample was whole blood. The receptors originated from a female donor in good health. Some clones in this sample may be carry-over from other donors' samples.

This clonotype was seen repeatedly, ten times or more. The chain carries TRBV7-9 and TRBJ1-1; D not resolved. V was cut by 2 bases and J by 11 bases, with 18 bases left in between. The CDR3 runs 14 residues. CDR1 is SEHNR and CDR2 is FQNEAQ in the germline V gene (reference sequence). CDR3 nucleotide sequence: TGTGCCAGCAGCTTATCGAGGCTCCCGGCTACCGCTTTCTTT. It translates to CASSLSRLPATAFF.

V gene TRBV6-1 combines with J gene TRBJ1-1; D unclear. This CDR3 spans 13 amino acids. Per the germline V gene, CDR1 is MNHNS and CDR2 is SASEGT. V lost 6 bases and J lost 3, with 11 bases in between. The CDR3, as DNA: TGTGCCAGCAGCCTTTCGATTTACACTGAAGCTTTCTTT. Translating gives CASSLSIYTEAFF.

CDR3 region: CASSSHGGSPYEQYF. As DNA, the CDR3 is TGTGCCAGCAGCTCCCACGGGGGTTCACCCTACGAGCAGTACTTC. This sequence joins TRBV7-9 and TRBJ2-7, with D perhaps matching TRBD2 (6 bases). The V end was cut by 4 bases, the J end by 2 bases, with 15 bases between. Germline V gene data show CDR1 as SEHNR and CDR2 as FQNEAQ (reference sequence). There are 15 residues in the CDR3.

This clonotype has more than one count but fewer than ten. This chain uses TRBV5-1 with TRBJ2-3, with D perhaps matching TRBD1 (5 bases). The V end lost 0 bases, the J end lost 1 base, and 12 bases lay between the germline ends. Germline V gives CDR1 SGHRS, CDR2 YFSETQ. This CDR3 comprises 16 residues. The CDR3 reads CASSLDPGFGTDTQYF. The CDR3 bases are TGCGCCAGCAGCTTGGACCCAGGGTTTGGCACAGATACGCAGTATTTT.

The V and J genes are TRBV12-3 or TRBV12-4 and TRBJ1-5; D is uncertain. Trimming shortened V by 1 base and J by 6 bases, and 16 bases separated the two germline ends. CDR3 length equals 16 residues. Written as DNA, the CDR3 is TGTGCCAGCAGTTTAGAAGGCAGGCCAGCAGGTCAGCCCCAGCATTTT. Its translation is CASSLEGRPAGQPQHF.

V is TRBV7-9 and J is TRBJ2-3; 12 bases agree with TRBD2. Germline assignment: CDR1 SEHNR and CDR2 FQNEAQ (reference sequence). V lost 5 bases, J lost 4 bases, and 7 bases stayed unmatched. This CDR3 comprises 16 residues. CDR3 DNA: TGTGCCAGCAGCACGGGACTAGCGGGTCACGCAGATACGCAGTATTTT. Translated, it gives CASSTGLAGHADTQYF. The full variable domain, with the rest looked up from reference TRBV7-9 and TRBJ2-3, is DTGVSQNPRHKITKRGQNVTFRCDPISEHNRLYWYRQTLGQGPEFLTYFQNEAQLEKSRLLSDRFSAERPKGSFSTLEIQRTEQGDSAMYLCASSTGLAGHADTQYFGPGTRLTVL.

The table lists this clonotype with many counts. V and J are TRBV12-3 or TRBV12-4 and TRBJ2-1; D is uncertain. The CDR3 is 13 amino acids. With 5 bases removed from V and 10 bases from J, the gap between germline ends came to 15 bases. This CDR3 is CASSPRSGDEQFF. The CDR3 DNA reads TGTGCCAGCAGTCCCCGCTCCGGTGACGAGCAGTTCTTC.

The CDR3 DNA reads as TGTGCCAGCAGTGAAGAGGGACACCTCCTAAGGAGCTCCTACAATGAGCAGTTCTTC. It is translated as CASSEEGHLLRSSYNEQFF. The chain links TRBV6-1 to TRBJ2-1; D might be TRBD1 (6 bases). The CDR3 spans 19 residues. The V gene's germline CDR1 is MNHNS and CDR2 SASEGT. V was cut by 1 base and J by 0 bases, with 19 bases left in between.